The present T cell receptor (beta chain) was sequenced within a study of cytotoxic CD8 clonotypes in ibrutinib-treated CLL. Study summary: Mean productive templates were 255,043; mean productive rearrangements were about 90,000. Study-wide findings and caveats: Clonality went up at the time of ibrutinib response, stayed stable in sustained remission, and later dropped back toward its baseline level at progression. Baseline-level clonality went beyond age-matched healthy donors and moved in step with circulating CD8+ T-cell counts.

This clone was seen only once. The antigen is not known. The sequencing depth, 1 in 200,000 to 1 in 1 million T cells, was the target. Sequencing used immunoSEQ multiplex PCR; TCRdb keeps in-frame clones, though not all of them. The table shows 150,000 to 200,000 clones, with 70% to 85% occurring only once. The CDR3 length is 13 residues. Germline CDR1 and CDR2: KGHSH and LQKENI. V was shortened by 4 bases and J by 6 bases, with 11 bases between the two germline ends. The genes are TRBV18 and TRBJ2-3; D uncertain. The clonotype comes from a human donor with chronic lymphocytic leukemia. The sample here was PBMCs, taken after 24 months of ibrutinib treatment. CDR3 coding DNA: TGTGCCAGCTCACTTGGCCTCTGGGATACGCAGTATTTT. Amino acids: CASSLGLWDTQYF.